Only one count was recorded for the clone carrying this T cell receptor (beta chain). Its target is unknown. This entry belongs to a study of cytomegalovirus exposure and HLA in healthy donors. The wider study: Across around 400 genotyped donors, 65% to 90% landed in the Caucasian-associated ancestry cluster.

Study results and limitations: A later analysis linked a missense variant in DCLRE1C to the trimming of TCR beta V and J genes.

Looked up from germline, CDR1 is SGHAT and CDR2 is FQNNGV. The CDR3 runs to 15 residues. J was trimmed by 1 base and V by 4 bases; bases with no gene match: 4. PCR involved 60 Vbeta and 13 Jbeta primers. Data came from immunoSEQ multiplex PCR; TCRdb stores just in-frame clones and leaves some out. The table shows 200,000 to 300,000 clones, with 82% occurring only once. The clonotype was recovered from a woman between 40 and 50 years old in good health and CMV-seropositive. Specimen: PBMCs. V and J are TRBV11-2 and TRBJ1-5; TRBD1 agrees at 7 bases. The CDR3 protein is CASSSGTVSNQPQHF. The CDR3 coding sequence is TGTGCCAGCAGCTCCGGGACAGTCAGCAATCAGCCCCAGCATTTT.